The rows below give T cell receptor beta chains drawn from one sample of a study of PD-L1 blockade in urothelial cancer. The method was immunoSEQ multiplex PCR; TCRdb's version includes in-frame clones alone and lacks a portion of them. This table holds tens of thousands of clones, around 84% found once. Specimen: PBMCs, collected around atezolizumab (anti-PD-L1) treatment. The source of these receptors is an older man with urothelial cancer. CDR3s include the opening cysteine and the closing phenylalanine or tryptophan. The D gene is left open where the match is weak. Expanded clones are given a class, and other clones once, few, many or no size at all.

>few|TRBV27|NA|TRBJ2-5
TGTGCCAGCAGTTATATTAAACTCTTAAACGGGTCGCATGGAGAGACCCAGTACTTC
CASSYIKLLNGSHGETQYF
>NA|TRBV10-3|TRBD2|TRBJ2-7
TGTGCCATCAGTGAAGGTAGCGGGACATACGAGCAGTACTTC
CAISEGSGTYEQYF
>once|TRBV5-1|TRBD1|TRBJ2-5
TGCGCCAGCAGCTTGGGGACAGGGGAAGAAGAGACCCAGTACTTC
CASSLGTGEEETQYF
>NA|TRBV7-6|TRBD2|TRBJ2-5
TGTGCCAGCAGCCCCACGAGGAGCGGGAGGGCCAATCAGTACTTC
CASSPTRSGRANQYF
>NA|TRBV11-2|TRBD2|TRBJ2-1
TGTGCCAGCAGCGTGACTAGCGGATCCTACAATGAGCAGTTCTTC
CASSVTSGSYNEQFF
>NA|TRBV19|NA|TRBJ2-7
TGTGCCAGTAGGGAGGGTCGGCGGGCGGCCTACGAGCAGTACTTC
CASREGRRAAYEQYF
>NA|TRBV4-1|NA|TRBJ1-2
TGCGCCAGCAGCCCCTCGGCGGGATATTATGGCTACACCTTC
CASSPSAGYYGYTF
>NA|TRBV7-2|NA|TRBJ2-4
TGTGCCAGCAGCTTGGACTTGGGGAACATTCAGTACTTC
CASSLDLGNIQYF
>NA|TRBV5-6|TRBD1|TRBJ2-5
TGTGCCAGCAGCTCCTACAGGGGTTCTGAGACCCAGTACTTC
CASSSYRGSETQYF
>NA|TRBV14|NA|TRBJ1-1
TGTGCCAGCAGCCAAGCCGCAGGGTGGAACACTGAAGCTTTCTTT
CASSQAAGWNTEAFF
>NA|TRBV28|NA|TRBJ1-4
TGTGCCAGCAGTTCGGGTGAAAAACTGTTTTTT
CASSSGEKLFF
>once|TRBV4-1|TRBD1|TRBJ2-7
TGCGCCAGCAGCCAAGTGGGCACAGGGGGTTACTACGAGCAGTACTTC
CASSQVGTGGYYEQYF
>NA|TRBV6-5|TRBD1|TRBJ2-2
TGTGCCAGCAGTTACAACAGGGGGCGTATGTGGGAGCTGTTTTTT
CASSYNRGRMWELFF
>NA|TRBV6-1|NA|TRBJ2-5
TGTGCCAGCAATAGGGCCCGGGAGGAGACCCAGTACTTC
CASNRAREETQYF
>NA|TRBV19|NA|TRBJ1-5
TGTGCCAGTAGTTCCAGGGATCAGCCCCAGCATTTT
CASSSRDQPQHF
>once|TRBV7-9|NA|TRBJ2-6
TGTGCCAGCAGCTTACAGGGCTTTGGGGCCAACGTCCTGACTTTC
CASSLQGFGANVLTF
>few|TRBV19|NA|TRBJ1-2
TGTGCCAGTAGTTTCTCGACGGGGTATGGCTACACCTTC
CASSFSTGYGYTF
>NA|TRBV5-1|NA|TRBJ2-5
TGCGCCAGCAGCTTGGAACCGGGAGCGGGAGAGACCCAGTACTTC
CASSLEPGAGETQYF
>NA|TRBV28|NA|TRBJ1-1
TGTGCCACCATACGACAGCCTAGGAACACTGAAGCTTTCTTT
CATIRQPRNTEAFF
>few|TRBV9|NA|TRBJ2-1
TGTGCCAGCAGCAAGACAACCGTCTACAATGAGCAGTTCTTC
CASSKTTVYNEQFF
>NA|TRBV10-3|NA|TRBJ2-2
TGTGCCATCAAAACAGGAGTCACCGGGGAGCTGTTTTTT
CAIKTGVTGELFF
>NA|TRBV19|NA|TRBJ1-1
TGTGCCAGTAGTATTATCGGAGGGACGGTAACTGAAGCTTTCTTT
CASSIIGGTVTEAFF
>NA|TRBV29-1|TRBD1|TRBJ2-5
TGCAGCGTTTTTCCCGGGACAGCTCCAGAGACCCAGTACTTC
CSVFPGTAPETQYF
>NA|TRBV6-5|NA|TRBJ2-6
TGTGCCAGCAGGCCCAGGGGAGCTGGGGCCAACGTCCTGACTTTC
CASRPRGAGANVLTF
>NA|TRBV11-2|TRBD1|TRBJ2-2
TGTGCCAGCAGCTGGGGACAGGGGGCGAACACCGGGGAGCTGTTTTTT
CASSWGQGANTGELFF
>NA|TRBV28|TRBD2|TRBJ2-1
TGTGCCAGCAGTTCTAGCGGGAGGGGACAGTTCTTC
CASSSSGRGQFF
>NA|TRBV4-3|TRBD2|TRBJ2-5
TGCGCCAGCAGCCAAGATCTAGCGGGAGGGCCGGGGGAGACCCAGTACTTC
CASSQDLAGGPGETQYF
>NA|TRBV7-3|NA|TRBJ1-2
TGTGCCAGCAGCTTCGAGTCCTATGGCTACACCTTC
CASSFESYGYTF
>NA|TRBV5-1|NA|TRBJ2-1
TGCGCCAGCAGCGATCCCCGACAAGGTTACAATGAGCAGTTCTTC
CASSDPRQGYNEQFF
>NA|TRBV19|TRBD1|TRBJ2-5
TGTGCCAGTAGTTCGACAGGGCAAGAGACCCAGTACTTC
CASSSTGQETQYF
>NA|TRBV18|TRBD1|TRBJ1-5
TGTGCCAGCTCACCGGGACAGTCAAGGCAGCCCCAGCATTTT
CASSPGQSRQPQHF
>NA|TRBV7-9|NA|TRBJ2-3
TGTGCCAGCAGTAGAAGCACAGATACGCAGTATTTT
CASSRSTDTQYF
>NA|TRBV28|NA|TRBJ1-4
TGTGCCAGCTGGTTTGGCGGAGTTTCTTCAACTAATGAAAAACTGTTTTTT
CASWFGGVSSTNEKLFF
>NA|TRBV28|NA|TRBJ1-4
TGTGCCACCCGCCTCCCAGGGGCAGGTGAAAAACTGTTTTTT
CATRLPGAGEKLFF
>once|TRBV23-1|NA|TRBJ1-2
TGCGCCAGCAGTCAATGTTCGGCAGCTCGGGCTAACTATGGCTACACCTTC
CASSQCSAARANYGYTF
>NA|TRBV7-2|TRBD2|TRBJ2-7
TGTGCCAGCAGCTTTACTAGCGGCTCCTACGAGCAGTACTTC
CASSFTSGSYEQYF
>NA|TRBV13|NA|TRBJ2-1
TGTGCCAGCAGCTTCGGAGGGAGCTCCTACAATGAGCAGTTCTTC
CASSFGGSSYNEQFF
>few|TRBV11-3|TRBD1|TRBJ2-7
TGTGCCAGCAGCAAAAGTGGGACAGGGGGCGACGAGCAGTACTTC
CASSKSGTGGDEQYF
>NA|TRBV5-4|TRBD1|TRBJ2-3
TGTGCCAGCAGCCAACCACAGCGGACAGGTTGGGGGGATACGCAGTATTTT
CASSQPQRTGWGDTQYF
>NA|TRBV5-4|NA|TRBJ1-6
TGTGCCAGCAGCTTGAGACAGTCCGATTCACCCCTCCACTTT
CASSLRQSDSPLHF
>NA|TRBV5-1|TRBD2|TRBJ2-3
TGCGCCAGCAGCTGGGGTAGCGGGGTTCAGGATACGCAGTATTTT
CASSWGSGVQDTQYF
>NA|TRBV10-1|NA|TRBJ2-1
TGCGCCAGCAGTGAGTCCAGTGACCTCAGGTACAATGAGCAGTTCTTC
CASSESSDLRYNEQFF
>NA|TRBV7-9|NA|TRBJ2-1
TGTGCCAGCAGCCACCGGGACTGGGCGGGCTTTGAGCAGTTCTTC
CASSHRDWAGFEQFF
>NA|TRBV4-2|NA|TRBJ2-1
TGTGCCAGCAGCCACTCCGGTGAGCAGTTCTTC
CASSHSGEQFF
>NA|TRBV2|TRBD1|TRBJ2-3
TGTGCCAGCTCCGACAGGGGAGGCACAGATACGCAGTATTTT
CASSDRGGTDTQYF
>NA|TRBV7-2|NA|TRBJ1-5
TGTGCCAGCAGCTTAGATGGACAGACGAGGAATCAGCCCCAGCATTTT
CASSLDGQTRNQPQHF
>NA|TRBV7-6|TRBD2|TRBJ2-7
TGTGCCAGCAGCTTAGGGCTAGCGGGAGGACGGCACGAGCAGTACTTC
CASSLGLAGGRHEQYF